This T cell receptor (beta chain) emerged from a study of T cell repertoires in aging, cancer and after chemotherapy. The CDR3 contains 12 residues. Trimming shortened V by 5 bases and J by 3 bases, and 8 bases separated the two germline ends. Germline lookup yields CDR1 DFQATT and CDR2 SNEGSKA (reference sequence). TCR beta rearrangements were amplified from peripheral blood genomic DNA. A few counts support this clonotype. Rearranged V-D-J TRB sequences were amplified with a mixed TRB-A/B primer pool. TCRdb reprocessed the multiplex PCR reads with MiXCR, giving one entry per CDR3 protein. The sample records 2,500 to 3,500 distinct CDR3 sequences, around 25% being singletons.

V and J are TRBV20-1 and TRBJ1-5; the D gene is possibly TRBD1 (5 bases). The sequenced sample was blood. This receptor was obtained from a human donor with a solid tumor. CDR3 in DNA: TGCAGTGCTGCAGGGTCCAATCAGCCCCAGCATTTT. Its translation: CSAAGSNQPQHF.